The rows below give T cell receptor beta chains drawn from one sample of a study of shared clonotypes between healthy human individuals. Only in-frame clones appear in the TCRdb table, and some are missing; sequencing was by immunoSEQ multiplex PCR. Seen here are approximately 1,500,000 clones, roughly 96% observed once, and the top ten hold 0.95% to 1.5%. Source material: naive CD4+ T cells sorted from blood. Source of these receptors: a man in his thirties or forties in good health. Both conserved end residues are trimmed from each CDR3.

cdr3_aa: ASSLAGNTGELF; v_call: TRBV7-8; j_call: TRBJ2-2
cdr3_aa: ASSYTGTDYGYT; v_call: TRBV9; j_call: TRBJ1-2
cdr3_aa: ASSSNPLAGGWNEQF; v_call: TRBV4-3; j_call: TRBJ2-1
cdr3_aa: ASSYYGRGGDTQY; v_call: TRBV6-6; j_call: TRBJ2-3
cdr3_aa: ATRTSAIYEQY; v_call: TRBV6-5; j_call: TRBJ2-7
cdr3_aa: ASSIGGVRAEAF; v_call: TRBV19; j_call: TRBJ1-1
cdr3_aa: SVGYNEQF; v_call: TRBV29-1; j_call: TRBJ2-1
cdr3_aa: ASSADGTSTDTQY; v_call: TRBV2; j_call: TRBJ2-3
cdr3_aa: ASSLGQGNTGELF; v_call: TRBV7-9; j_call: TRBJ2-2
cdr3_aa: ASSLGGSSGANVLT; v_call: TRBV5-4; j_call: TRBJ2-6
cdr3_aa: ASSLGGWGQGSQETQY; v_call: TRBV11-3; j_call: TRBJ2-5
cdr3_aa: AWGSILSNQPQH; v_call: TRBV30; j_call: TRBJ1-5
cdr3_aa: ASSLISNTEAF; v_call: TRBV7-2; j_call: TRBJ1-1
cdr3_aa: ASSLWSLRGTDTGELF; v_call: TRBV28; j_call: TRBJ2-2
cdr3_aa: ASSAGLAGVADTQY; v_call: TRBV9; j_call: TRBJ2-3
cdr3_aa: ASSLAGQGSSYEQY; v_call: TRBV5-4; j_call: TRBJ2-7
cdr3_aa: ASSERSNQPQH; v_call: TRBV25-1; j_call: TRBJ1-5
cdr3_aa: AISDQRGQETQY; v_call: TRBV10-3; j_call: TRBJ2-5
cdr3_aa: ASSGLASSEQY; v_call: TRBV9; j_call: TRBJ2-7
cdr3_aa: ASSSIPGTEKETQY; v_call: TRBV5-6; j_call: TRBJ2-5
cdr3_aa: ASSVASGYNEQF; v_call: TRBV9; j_call: TRBJ2-1
cdr3_aa: ATSRGAAYYGYT; v_call: TRBV15; j_call: TRBJ1-2
cdr3_aa: ASSLAPGGNGGELF; v_call: TRBV5-1; j_call: TRBJ2-2
cdr3_aa: ASSQDRGRNQPQH; v_call: TRBV4-1; j_call: TRBJ1-5
cdr3_aa: ASSMSLVNTEAF; v_call: TRBV19; j_call: TRBJ1-1
cdr3_aa: ASSFDFNEQF; v_call: TRBV5-4; j_call: TRBJ2-1
cdr3_aa: ASPQEYTGGQDTQY; v_call: TRBV7-9; j_call: TRBJ2-3
cdr3_aa: ASSDRDRSTGELF; v_call: TRBV2; j_call: TRBJ2-2